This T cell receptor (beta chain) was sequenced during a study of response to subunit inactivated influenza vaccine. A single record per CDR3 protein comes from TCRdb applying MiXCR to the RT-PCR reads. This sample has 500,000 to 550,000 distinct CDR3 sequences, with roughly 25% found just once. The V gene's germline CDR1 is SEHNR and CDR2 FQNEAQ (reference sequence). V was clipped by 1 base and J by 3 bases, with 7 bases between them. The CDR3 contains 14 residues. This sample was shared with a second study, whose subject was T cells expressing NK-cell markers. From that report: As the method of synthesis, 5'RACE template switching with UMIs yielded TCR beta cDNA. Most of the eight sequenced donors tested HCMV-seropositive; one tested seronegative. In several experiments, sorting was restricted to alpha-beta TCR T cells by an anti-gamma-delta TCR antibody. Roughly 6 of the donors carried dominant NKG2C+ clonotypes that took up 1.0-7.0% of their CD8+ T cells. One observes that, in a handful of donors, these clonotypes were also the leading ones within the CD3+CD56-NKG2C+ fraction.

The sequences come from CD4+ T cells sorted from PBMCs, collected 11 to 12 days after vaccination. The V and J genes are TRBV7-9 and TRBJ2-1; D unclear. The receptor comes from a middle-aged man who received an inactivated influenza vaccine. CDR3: CASSLEQGYNEQFF. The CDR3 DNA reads TGTGCCAGCAGCTTAGAACAAGGCTACAATGAGCAGTTCTTC.